Shown below are 5 T cell receptor beta chains from a single sample sequenced in a study of T cell repertoires in ileal Crohn's disease. Sequenced by immunoSEQ multiplex PCR; TCRdb stores in-frame clones only, minus some. The table shows approximately 17,000 clones, with approximately 87% occurring only once. Specimen: ileal tissue. The receptors originated from an adult with Crohn's disease.

The rearrangement uses TRBV6-1 and TRBJ2-7, with TRBD1 matching 8 bases. Germline V lookup: CDR1 MNHNS, CDR2 SASEGT. CDR3 size: 14 residues. V gave up 7 bases and J gave up 4 bases; unmatched junction bases: 9. CDR3 residues: CASKISGGLYEQYF. CDR3 coding DNA: TGTGCCAGCAAAATTTCAGGGGGCTTATACGAGCAGTACTTC.

The rearrangement uses TRBV14 and TRBJ2-1, with D perhaps TRBD2 (6 bases). The germline V gene has CDR1 SGHDN and CDR2 FVKESK. V was shortened by 4 bases and J by 12 bases, with 16 bases between the two germline ends. This CDR3 is 13 amino acids long. CDR3 loop: CASSLPSVGRQFF. The CDR3 DNA reads TGTGCCAGCAGCCTGCCTAGCGTTGGTAGGCAGTTCTTC.

DNA for the CDR3: TGTGCCAGCAGCCGGGAGGATCATTCACCCCTCCACTTT. Amino acids: CASSREDHSPLHF. The rearrangement uses TRBV7-2 and TRBJ1-6, with D unclear. Between the trimmed V and J ends, which lost 5 bases and 8 bases, there was a span of 10 bases. Germline V gives CDR1 SGHTA, CDR2 FQGNSA. CDR3 length: 13 residues.

This clone was detected once. V is TRBV7-3 and J is TRBJ1-2; maybe TRBD1 (5 bases). V was clipped by 5 bases and J by 6 bases, with 13 bases between them. Germline CDR1 reads SGHTA; CDR2 reads FQGTGA. The CDR3 loop spans 13 amino acids. This chain's CDR3 is CASSRPGGDGYTF. CDR3 sequence (DNA): TGTGCCAGCAGCCGCCCGGGGGGAGATGGCTACACCTTC.

V and J are TRBV5-6 and TRBJ2-7; D perhaps matches TRBD2 (6 bases). Per the germline V gene, CDR1 is SGHDT and CDR2 is YYEEEE. The CDR3 is made up of 15 amino acids. V was cut by 0 bases and J by 0 bases, with 10 bases left in between. The CDR3 reads CASSLGGESSYEQYF. The CDR3 DNA reads TGTGCCAGCAGCTTGGGGGGGGAGAGCTCCTACGAGCAGTACTTC.